This is a list of T cell receptor beta chains from one sample in a study of blood T cell repertoires in COVID-19. Profiled with immunoSEQ multiplex PCR; TCRdb holds only in-frame clones, not every one. The sample has about 98,000 clones, 70% to 90% seen once; the top ten hold 2% to 2.5%. The sample consisted of peripheral blood. The origin of the receptors is a man aged 50 to 59 with active COVID-19. Both conserved end residues are part of each CDR3. D genes are given only for firm matches. For some rows the clone size is stated as once, few or many, or as a class when expanded; others skip it.

clone size | J gene | D gene | V gene | CDR3 protein | CDR3 DNA
. | TRBJ2-5 | . | TRBV12-1 | CASSPHTWGDVWYQETQYF | TGTGCCAGCAGCCCTCATACCTGGGGAGACGTTTGGTACCAAGAGACCCAGTACTTC
. | TRBJ2-5 | . | TRBV12-3/TRBV12-4 | CASSSLETQYF | TGTGCCAGCAGCTCTCTTGAGACCCAGTACTTC
. | TRBJ2-1 | . | TRBV9 | CASSLQGEGYNEQFF | TGTGCCAGCAGTTTACAGGGGGAGGGCTACAATGAGCAGTTCTTC
. | TRBJ2-1 | TRBD2 | TRBV14 | CASSQVAGFYNEQFF | TGTGCCAGCAGCCAAGTAGCGGGGTTTTACAATGAGCAGTTCTTC
. | TRBJ2-7 | TRBD2 | TRBV7-8 | CASSLVVAGGYYEQYF | TGTGCCAGCAGCTTAGTAGTAGCGGGGGGGTACTACGAGCAGTACTTC
. | TRBJ2-5 | . | TRBV5-6 | CASSLGAQWYQETQYF | TGTGCCAGCAGCTTGGGGGCTCAGTGGTACCAAGAGACCCAGTACTTC
. | TRBJ2-1 | TRBD1 | TRBV3-1/TRBV3-2 | CASSHTGTGAYNEQFF | TGTGCCAGCAGCCACACCGGGACAGGCGCCTACAATGAGCAGTTCTTC
once | TRBJ2-7 | TRBD2 | TRBV7-9 | CASSSGTSGGSYEQYF | TGTGCCAGCAGCTCAGGGACTAGCGGGGGATCCTACGAGCAGTACTTC
. | TRBJ1-3 | . | TRBV21-1 | CASSPTSPGDGNTIYF | TGTGCCAGCAGCCCTACCTCCCCGGGGGACGGAAACACCATATATTTT
. | TRBJ1-4 | TRBD1 | TRBV29-1 | CSCGDRAFAKLFF | TGCAGCTGCGGGGACAGGGCCTTCGCGAAACTGTTTTTT
. | TRBJ2-7 | . | TRBV27 | CASSTYRVPGYEQYF | TGTGCCAGCAGCACTTACAGGGTACCGGGGTACGAGCAGTACTTC
. | TRBJ2-2 | TRBD2 | TRBV18 | CASSPQAGGRHTGELFF | TGTGCCAGCTCACCTCAAGCGGGGGGGCGACACACCGGGGAGCTGTTTTTT
once | TRBJ1-1 | TRBD1 | TRBV14 | CASSQENRDRKAFF | TGTGCCAGCAGCCAAGAAAACCGGGACAGAAAAGCTTTCTTT
. | TRBJ1-4 | . | TRBV7-2 | CASSLNEKLFF | TGTGCCAGCAGCCTTAATGAAAAACTGTTTTTT
. | TRBJ2-1 | TRBD1 | TRBV19 | CASSINDRGSDLKFF | TGTGCCAGTAGTATAAATGACAGGGGAAGCGATCTGAAGTTCTTC
. | TRBJ1-5 | TRBD1 | TRBV19 | CATRDGTGNQPQHF | TGTGCCACCCGCGATGGGACAGGGAATCAGCCCCAGCATTTT
. | TRBJ1-4 | TRBD1 | TRBV29-1 | CSVSQGATNEKLFF | TGCAGCGTTTCCCAGGGGGCAACTAATGAAAAACTGTTTTTT
. | TRBJ2-7 | TRBD1 | TRBV28 | CASSSPGTASYEQYF | TGTGCCAGCAGTTCCCCTGGGACAGCCTCCTACGAGCAGTACTTC
. | TRBJ1-3 | . | TRBV6-2/TRBV6-3 | CASSYVGSGNTIYF | TGTGCCAGCAGTTACGTCGGCTCTGGAAACACCATATATTTT
. | TRBJ1-6 | . | TRBV9 | CASSVDAPGDSPLHF | TGTGCCAGCAGCGTTGACGCCCCGGGTGATTCACCCCTCCACTTT
. | TRBJ1-2 | TRBD1 | TRBV4-2 | CASSHAGQGTNYGYTF | TGTGCCAGCAGCCACGCCGGACAGGGTACTAACTATGGCTACACCTTC
. | TRBJ1-5 | . | TRBV6-5 | CASDDFSNQPQHF | TGTGCCAGCGATGACTTCAGCAATCAGCCCCAGCATTTT
once | TRBJ2-5 | TRBD2 | TRBV7-2 | CASTSGRGGGGTQYF | TGTGCCAGCACCTCCGGGCGGGGGGGAGGTGGGACCCAGTACTTC
. | TRBJ1-4 | . | TRBV14 | CASSQDRTLVVRF | TGTGCCAGCAGCCAAGATCGTACCCTGGTGGTGAGGTTT
. | TRBJ2-3 | TRBD2 | TRBV15 | CATSRILGEGDTQYF | TGTGCCACCAGCCGCATCCTAGGGGAGGGAGATACGCAGTATTTT
. | TRBJ1-1 | . | TRBV7-8 | CASSSRGGTEAFF | TGTGCCAGCAGCTCTAGGGGTGGCACTGAAGCTTTCTTT
. | TRBJ2-5 | TRBD2 | TRBV9 | CASSPGTSGFQETQYF | TGTGCCAGCAGCCCCGGGACTAGCGGTTTTCAAGAGACCCAGTACTTC
. | TRBJ2-1 | TRBD2 | TRBV7-3 | CASSRTSGGYNEQFF | TGTGCCAGCAGCCGGACTAGCGGGGGCTACAATGAGCAGTTCTTC
. | TRBJ2-3 | . | TRBV7-9 | CASSLEGSTDTQYF | TGTGCCAGCAGCTTAGAGGGGTCCACAGATACGCAGTATTTT
. | TRBJ2-3 | . | TRBV2 | CASRDTNTDTQYF | TGTGCCAGCCGGGACACGAACACAGATACGCAGTATTTT
. | TRBJ1-1 | . | TRBV6-5 | CASTRGRNTEAFF | TGTGCCAGCACCCGCGGCAGGAACACTGAAGCTTTCTTT
. | TRBJ2-2 | TRBD1 | TRBV5-1 | CASSCGTGDCRELFF | TGCGCCAGCAGCTGTGGGACAGGGGATTGCCGGGAGCTGTTTTTT
. | TRBJ2-5 | . | TRBV6-5 | CASSYGGEETQYF | TGTGCCAGCAGTTACGGCGGGGAAGAGACCCAGTACTTC
. | TRBJ1-1 | TRBD1 | TRBV4-3 | CASSQDSTGGYAFF | TGCGCCAGCAGCCAAGATAGTACAGGGGGGTACGCTTTCTTT
. | TRBJ1-6 | . | TRBV9 | CASSPSTSSSPLHF | TGTGCCAGCAGCCCATCAACTTCTAGCTCACCCCTCCACTTT